Below, 4 T cell receptor beta chains from the same sample are listed, as sequenced in a study of T cells in Graves' hyperthyroidism and ophthalmopathy. Amplified TCR beta CDR3 regions derived from RNA transcripts. HTBI primers were employed in a first-round RT-PCR of the TCR CDR3. TCRdb re-analysed the multiplex PCR reads in MiXCR, keeping a single row per CDR3 protein. The data contain 370,000 or so distinct CDR3 sequences, roughly 14% of them seen just once; the ten biggest clones take up 20% to 25%. The sample taken for sequencing was blood. These receptors came from a man aged 25 to 45 with Graves' hyperthyroidism that later progressed to Graves' ophthalmopathy.

This clonotype was seen at least ten times. The rearrangement links TRBV11-2 to TRBJ2-1; 8 nucleotides align to TRBD2. The CDR3 sequence is 16 residues long. J lost 5 bases, V lost 2 bases, and 8 bases had no gene match. Germline V gene data show CDR1 as SGHAT and CDR2 as FQNNGV. The CDR3 nucleotides read TGTGCCAGCAGCTTATGGGGCGGGGGGATTAACAATGAGCAGTTCTTC. Translated: CASSLWGGGINNEQFF.

This clonotype was observed many times. This chain links TRBV11-2 with TRBJ2-1; D remains ambiguous. V was cut by 7 bases and J by 4 bases, with 14 bases left in between. The V gene's germline CDR1 is SGHAT and CDR2 FQNNGV. The CDR3 contains 14 residues. The CDR3 DNA is TGTGCCAGCACCACCTGGAGCCTTTACAATGAGCAGTTCTTC. Protein product: CASTTWSLYNEQFF.

The sample holds many counts of this clonotype. The rearrangement joins TRBV20-1 to TRBJ1-1, with D unclear. V was clipped by 0 bases and J by 1 base, with 9 bases between them. CDR3 size: 14 residues. Germline values: CDR1 DFQATT, CDR2 SNEGSKA (reference sequence). CDR3 nucleotides: TGCAGTGCTAGAGATCCAGCAGGGAACACTGAAGCTTTCTTT. As protein: CSARDPAGNTEAFF.

This clonotype was recorded a few times. The chain carries TRBV7-9 and TRBJ1-6, with TRBD1 as a possible D gene (6 bases). The CDR3 is 15 amino acids. V was cut by 4 bases and J by 7 bases, with 14 bases left in between. Germline-derived CDR1 and CDR2 are SEHNR and FQNEAQ (reference sequence). CDR3 bases: TGTGCCAGCAGCTCAACTCGGGACACAAATTCACCCCTCCACTTT. Protein product: CASSSTRDTNSPLHF.